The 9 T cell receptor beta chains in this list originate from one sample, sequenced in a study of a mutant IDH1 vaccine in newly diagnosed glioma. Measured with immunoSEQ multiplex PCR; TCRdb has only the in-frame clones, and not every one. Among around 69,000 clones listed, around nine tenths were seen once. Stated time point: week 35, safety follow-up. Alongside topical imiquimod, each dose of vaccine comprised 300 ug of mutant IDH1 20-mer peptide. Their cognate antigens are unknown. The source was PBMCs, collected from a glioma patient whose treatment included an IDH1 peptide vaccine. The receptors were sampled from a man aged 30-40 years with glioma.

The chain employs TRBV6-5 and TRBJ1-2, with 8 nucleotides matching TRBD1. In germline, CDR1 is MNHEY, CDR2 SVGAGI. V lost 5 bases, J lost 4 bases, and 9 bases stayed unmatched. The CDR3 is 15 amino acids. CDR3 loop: CASSTPGGGGYGYTF. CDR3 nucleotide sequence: TGTGCCAGCAGTACCCCAGGGGGCGGCGGCTATGGCTACACCTTC.

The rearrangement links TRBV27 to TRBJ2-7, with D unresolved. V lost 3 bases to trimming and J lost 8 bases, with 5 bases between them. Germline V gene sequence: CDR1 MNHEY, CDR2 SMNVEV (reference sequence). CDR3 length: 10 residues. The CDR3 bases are TGTGCCAGCAGTTTTAGGAAGCAGTACTTC. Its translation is CASSFRKQYF.

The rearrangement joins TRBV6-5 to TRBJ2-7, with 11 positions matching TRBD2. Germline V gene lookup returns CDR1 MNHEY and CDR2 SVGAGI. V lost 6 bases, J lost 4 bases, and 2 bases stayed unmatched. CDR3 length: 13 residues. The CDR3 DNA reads TGTGCCAGCAGGACTAGCGGGGCTTACGAGCAGTACTTC. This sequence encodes CASRTSGAYEQYF.

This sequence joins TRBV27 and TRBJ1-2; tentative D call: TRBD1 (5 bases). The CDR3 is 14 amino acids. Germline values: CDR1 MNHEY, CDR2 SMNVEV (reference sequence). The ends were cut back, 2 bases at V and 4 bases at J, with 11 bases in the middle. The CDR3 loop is CASSLGASPYGYTF. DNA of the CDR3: TGTGCCAGCAGTTTAGGGGCCTCCCCCTATGGCTACACCTTC.

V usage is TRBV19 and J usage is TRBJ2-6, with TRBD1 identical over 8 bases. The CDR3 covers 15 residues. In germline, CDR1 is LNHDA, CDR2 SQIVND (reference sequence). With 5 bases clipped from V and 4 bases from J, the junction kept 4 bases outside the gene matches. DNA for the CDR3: TGTGCCAGTAGTGTGACAGGGGTGGGGGCCAACGTCCTGACTTTC. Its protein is CASSVTGVGANVLTF.

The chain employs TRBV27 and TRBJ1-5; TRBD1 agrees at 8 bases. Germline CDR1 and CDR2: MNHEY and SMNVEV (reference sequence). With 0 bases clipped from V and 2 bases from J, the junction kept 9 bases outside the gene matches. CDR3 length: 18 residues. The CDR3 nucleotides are TGTGCCAGCAGTTTATCGGGTACCTCGACAGGGGGCAATCAGCCCCAGCATTTT. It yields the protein CASSLSGTSTGGNQPQHF.

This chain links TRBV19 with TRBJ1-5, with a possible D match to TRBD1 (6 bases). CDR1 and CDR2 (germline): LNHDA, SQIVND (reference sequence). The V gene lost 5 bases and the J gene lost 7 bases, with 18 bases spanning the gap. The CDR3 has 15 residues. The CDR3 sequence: CASSPHRVSDQPQHF. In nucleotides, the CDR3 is TGTGCCAGTAGTCCCCACAGGGTGAGCGACCAGCCCCAGCATTTT. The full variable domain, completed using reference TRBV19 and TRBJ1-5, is DGGITQSPKYLFRKEGQNVTLSCEQNLNHDAMYWYRQDPGQGLRLIYYSQIVNDFQKGDIAEGYSVSREKKESFPLTVTSAQKNPTAFYLCASSPHRVSDQPQHFGDGTRLSIL.

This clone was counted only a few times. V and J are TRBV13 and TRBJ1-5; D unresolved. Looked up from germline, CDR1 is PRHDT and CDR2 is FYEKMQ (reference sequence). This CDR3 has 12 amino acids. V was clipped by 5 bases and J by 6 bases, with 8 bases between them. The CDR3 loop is CASSRLGQPQHF. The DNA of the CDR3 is TGTGCCAGCAGCCGCTTGGGTCAGCCCCAGCATTTT. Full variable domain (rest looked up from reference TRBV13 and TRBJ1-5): AAGVIQSPRHLIKEKRETATLKCYPIPRHDTVYWYQQGPGQDPQFLISFYEKMQSDKGSIPDRFSAQQFSDYHSELNMSSLELGDSALYFCASSRLGQPQHFGDGTRLSIL.

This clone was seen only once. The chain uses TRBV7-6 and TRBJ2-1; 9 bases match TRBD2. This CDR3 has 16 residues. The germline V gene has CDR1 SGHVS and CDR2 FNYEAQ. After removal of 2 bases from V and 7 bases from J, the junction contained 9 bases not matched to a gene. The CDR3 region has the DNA TGTGCCAGCAGCTTATATCAGCGGGGGGCCGAAAATGAGCAGTTCTTC. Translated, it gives CASSLYQRGAENEQFF.